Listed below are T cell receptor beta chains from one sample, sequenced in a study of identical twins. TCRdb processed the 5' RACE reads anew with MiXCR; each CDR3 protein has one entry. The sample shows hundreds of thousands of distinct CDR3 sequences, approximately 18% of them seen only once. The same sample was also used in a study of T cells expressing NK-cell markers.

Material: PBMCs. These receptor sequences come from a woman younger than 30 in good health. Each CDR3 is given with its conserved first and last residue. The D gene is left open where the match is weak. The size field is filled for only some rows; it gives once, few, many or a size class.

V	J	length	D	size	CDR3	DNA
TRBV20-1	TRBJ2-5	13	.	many	CSARGQDQETQYF	TGCAGTGCTAGAGGCCAGGACCAAGAGACCCAGTACTTC
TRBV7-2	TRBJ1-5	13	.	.	CASSLSTLQPQHF	TGTGCCAGCAGCTTATCGACGCTTCAGCCCCAGCATTTT
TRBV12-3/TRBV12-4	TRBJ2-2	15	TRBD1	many	CASSRDRVNTGELFF	TGTGCCAGCAGTAGGGACAGGGTGAACACCGGGGAGCTGTTTTTT
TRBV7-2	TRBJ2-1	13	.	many	CAGGAGPHNEQFF	TGTGCCGGTGGGGCAGGGCCGCACAATGAGCAGTTCTTC
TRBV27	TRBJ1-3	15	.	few	CASSFSSVSGNTIYF	TGTGCCAGCAGTTTCTCGAGTGTCTCTGGAAACACCATATATTTT
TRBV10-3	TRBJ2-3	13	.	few	CAISEEPTDTQYF	TGTGCCATCAGTGAGGAGCCGACAGATACGCAGTATTTT
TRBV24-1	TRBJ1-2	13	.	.	CATSGLDNYGYTF	TGTGCCACCAGTGGCTTGGACAACTATGGCTACACCTTC
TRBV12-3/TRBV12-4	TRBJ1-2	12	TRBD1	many	CASSFNRGGYTF	TGTGCCAGCAGTTTTAACAGGGGAGGCTACACCTTC
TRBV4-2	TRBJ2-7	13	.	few	CASSQRTAYEQYF	TGTGCCAGCAGCCAGCGGACAGCCTACGAGCAGTACTTC
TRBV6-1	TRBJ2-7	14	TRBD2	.	CASKTSGIAGEQYF	TGTGCCAGCAAGACTAGCGGGATCGCCGGGGAGCAGTACTTC
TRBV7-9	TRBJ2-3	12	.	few	CASSGRADTQYF	TGTGCCAGCAGCGGTAGAGCAGATACGCAGTATTTT
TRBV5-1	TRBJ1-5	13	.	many	CASSQDGNQPQHF	TGCGCCAGCAGCCAGGACGGAAATCAGCCCCAGCATTTT
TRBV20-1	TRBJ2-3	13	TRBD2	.	CGTGRGVTDTQYF	TGCGGTACTGGGCGGGGGGTAACAGATACGCAGTATTTT
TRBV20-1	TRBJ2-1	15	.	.	CSAAPLQSSYNEQFF	TGCAGTGCTGCACCCCTCCAGAGCTCCTACAATGAGCAGTTCTTC
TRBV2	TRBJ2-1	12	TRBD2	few	CASSVSGNEQFF	TGTGCCAGCAGCGTTAGCGGGAATGAGCAGTTCTTC
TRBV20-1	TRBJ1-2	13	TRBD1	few	CSARDRVAHGYTF	TGCAGTGCTAGGGACAGGGTGGCCCATGGCTACACCTTC
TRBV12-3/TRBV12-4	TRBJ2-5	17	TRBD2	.	CASSSASGGGGQETQYF	TGTGCCAGCAGTTCGGCTAGCGGGGGGGGAGGTCAAGAGACCCAGTACTTC
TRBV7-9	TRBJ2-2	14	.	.	CASNPRDNTGELFF	TGTGCCAGCAACCCTAGGGATAACACCGGGGAGCTGTTTTTT
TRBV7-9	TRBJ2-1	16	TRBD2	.	CASSFQPGLAGNEQFF	TGTGCCAGCAGCTTTCAGCCGGGACTAGCGGGAAATGAGCAGTTCTTC
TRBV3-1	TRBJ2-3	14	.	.	CASSQRVTADTQYF	TGTGCCAGCAGCCAACGGGTGACCGCAGATACGCAGTATTTT
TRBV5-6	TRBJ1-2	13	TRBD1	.	CASSLENRGGYTF	TGTGCCAGCAGCTTGGAGAACAGGGGAGGCTACACCTTC
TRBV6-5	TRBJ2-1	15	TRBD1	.	CASSSSGQGTNEQFF	TGTGCCAGCAGTTCCTCGGGACAGGGGACCAATGAGCAGTTCTTC
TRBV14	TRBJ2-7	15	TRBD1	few	CASSHGTGNGNEQYF	TGTGCCAGCAGTCACGGGACAGGGAATGGTAACGAGCAGTACTTC
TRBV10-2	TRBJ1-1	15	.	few	CASQSGEFFNTEAFF	TGCGCCAGCCAAAGCGGGGAGTTTTTCAACACTGAAGCTTTCTTT
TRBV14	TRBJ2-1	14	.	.	CASSGRGYETEQFF	TGTGCCAGCAGCGGTCGTGGGTACGAAACCGAGCAGTTCTTC
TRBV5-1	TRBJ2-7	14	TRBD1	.	CASSQGTGAHEQYF	TGCGCCAGCAGCCAAGGGACAGGGGCCCACGAGCAGTACTTC
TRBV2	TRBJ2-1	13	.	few	CASSTWSANEQFF	TGTGCCAGCTCCACCTGGTCGGCCAATGAGCAGTTCTTC
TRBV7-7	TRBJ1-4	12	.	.	CADLPGDEKLFF	TGTGCTGATTTACCGGGCGATGAAAAACTGTTTTTT
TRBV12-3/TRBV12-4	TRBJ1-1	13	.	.	CASSISGFTEAFF	TGTGCCAGCAGTATCTCAGGGTTTACTGAAGCTTTCTTT
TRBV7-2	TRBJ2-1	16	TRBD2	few	CASSAPGQREHNEQFF	TGTGCCAGCAGCGCCCCTGGCCAGCGGGAACACAATGAGCAGTTCTTC
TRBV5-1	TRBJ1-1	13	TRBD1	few	CASSSRGQNEAFF	TGCGCCAGCAGCTCAAGGGGGCAGAATGAAGCTTTCTTT
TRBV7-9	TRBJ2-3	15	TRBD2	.	CASSLTGGPADTQYF	TGTGCCAGCAGCTTAACGGGAGGGCCCGCAGATACGCAGTATTTT
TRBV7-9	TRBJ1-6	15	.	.	CASSLTAGLNSPLHF	TGTGCCAGCAGCTTAACGGCCGGCCTTAATTCACCCCTCCACTTT
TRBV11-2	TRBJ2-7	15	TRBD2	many	CASSLGTSGAYEQYF	TGTGCCAGCAGCTTGGGGACTAGCGGCGCCTACGAGCAGTACTTC
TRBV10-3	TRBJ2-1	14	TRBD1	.	CAISESDRGNEQFF	TGTGCCATCAGTGAGTCCGACAGGGGGAATGAGCAGTTCTTC
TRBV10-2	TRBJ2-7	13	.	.	CASRPPSSYEQYF	TGCGCCAGCCGGCCCCCGAGCTCCTACGAGCAGTACTTC
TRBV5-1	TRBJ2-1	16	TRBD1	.	CASSFGTGQVYNEQFF	TGCGCCAGCAGCTTCGGAACGGGACAGGTCTACAATGAGCAGTTCTTC
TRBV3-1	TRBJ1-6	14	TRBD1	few	CASSQAGGNSPLHF	TGTGCCAGCAGCCAAGCAGGGGGAAATTCACCCCTCCACTTT
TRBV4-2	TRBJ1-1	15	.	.	CASSEDSSGGLQPFF	TGTGCCAGCAGCGAAGACAGTTCGGGGGGGCTCCAACCTTTCTTT
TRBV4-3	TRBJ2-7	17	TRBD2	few	CASSQSGTSGRVGEQYF	TGCGCCAGCAGCCAATCCGGGACTAGCGGGAGGGTGGGGGAGCAGTACTTC
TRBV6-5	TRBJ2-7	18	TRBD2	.	CASSYRSAIAGVNYEQYF	TGTGCCAGCAGTTACCGATCCGCGATAGCGGGAGTAAACTACGAGCAGTACTTC
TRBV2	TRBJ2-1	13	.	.	CASSLTIHNEQFF	TGTGCCAGCAGTCTGACAATCCACAATGAGCAGTTCTTC
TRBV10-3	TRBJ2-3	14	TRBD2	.	CAIRELAYTDTQYF	TGTGCCATCAGGGAACTAGCGTACACAGATACGCAGTATTTT
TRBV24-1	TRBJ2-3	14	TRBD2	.	CATSDWTSADTQYF	TGTGCCACCAGTGACTGGACTAGTGCGGATACGCAGTATTTT
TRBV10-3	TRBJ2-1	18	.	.	CAISERIGGGSNYNEQFF	TGTGCCATCAGTGAGAGGATAGGGGGCGGGAGCAACTACAATGAGCAGTTCTTC
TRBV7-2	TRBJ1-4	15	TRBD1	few	CASSLDRGSNEKLFF	TGTGCCAGCAGCTTAGACAGGGGGTCTAATGAAAAACTGTTTTTT
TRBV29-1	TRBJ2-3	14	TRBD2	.	CSGTGGTSADTQYF	TGCAGCGGCACCGGGGGGACCTCCGCAGATACGCAGTATTTT
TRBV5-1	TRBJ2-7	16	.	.	CASSLRSEGSTGEQYF	TGCGCCAGCAGCTTGAGGAGTGAGGGCTCTACGGGAGAGCAGTACTTC